Listed here is a single T cell receptor (beta chain). Primers included in the PCR were 60 Vbeta and 13 Jbeta primers. The assay was immunoSEQ multiplex PCR, and TCRdb's table has in-frame clones only and misses some. In total, the table holds about 90,000 clones. From germline, CDR1 is MNHNS and CDR2 SASEGT. The V gene end was trimmed by 3 bases and the J gene end by 0 bases; junction bases not matched to a gene: 11. This CDR3 comprises 18 residues. The sample belongs to a study of cytomegalovirus exposure and HLA in healthy donors. Donors showed nominal health when sampled, although they likely had unrecorded immune exposures.

The chain joins TRBV6-1 to TRBJ2-7; TRBD2 matches 10 bases. The sequencing input was PBMCs. This receptor was obtained from a woman aged 25 to 39 in good health and CMV-seronegative. CDR3 protein: CASSDDPGLAVNSYEQYF. The CDR3 nucleotides are TGTGCCAGCAGTGATGATCCCGGACTAGCGGTTAACTCCTACGAGCAGTACTTC.